The 16 T cell receptor beta chains below were found in one sample sequenced in a study of T cell responses to AZD1222 COVID-19 vaccine. Repertoires were generated with immunoSEQ multiplex PCR, while TCRdb's copy carries only in-frame clones and drops some. The sample has about 150,000 clones; roughly 92% are singletons. This specimen was peripheral blood, taken on day 0 of AZD1222 vaccination. These receptors all come from an adult in good health.

The J gene is TRBJ1-5, the V gene TRBV7-2; a possible D gene is TRBD1 (6 bases). CDR3 size: 14 residues. The germline CDR1 and CDR2 sequences are SGHTA and FQGNSA. With 5 bases removed from V and 7 bases from J, the gap between germline ends came to 15 bases. CDR3 sequence (DNA): TGTGCCAGCAGCCTACAGGGTACTCACCAGCCCCAGCATTTT. Amino acids: CASSLQGTHQPQHF. The entire variable domain, with the rest obtained from reference TRBV7-2 and TRBJ1-5, is as follows: GAGVSQSPSNKVTEKGKDVELRCDPISGHTALYWYRQSLGQGLEFLIYFQGNSAPDKSGLPSDRFSAERTGGSVSTLTIQRTQQEDSAVYLCASSLQGTHQPQHFGDGTRLSIL.

The chain carries TRBV7-6 and TRBJ1-1; no clear D. V dropped 5 bases and J dropped 2 bases, with 9 bases sitting between them. The CDR3 contains 13 residues. Germline CDR1 SGHVS, CDR2 FNYEAQ. The CDR3 nucleotides read TGTGCCAGCAGCCCTAATCCTAACACTGAAGCTTTCTTT. It specifies CASSPNPNTEAFF.

The chain recombines TRBV7-9 with TRBJ2-7; TRBD2 might be the D (6 bases). Germline loops: CDR1 SEHNR, CDR2 FQNEAQ (reference sequence). With 5 bases removed from V and 2 bases from J, the gap between germline ends came to 16 bases. This CDR3 has 15 residues. The CDR3: CASSPGGRRTYEQYF. In DNA, the CDR3 is TGTGCCAGCAGCCCTGGGGGGAGAAGGACCTACGAGCAGTACTTC.

This rearrangement joins TRBV6-5 to TRBJ1-1, with D unresolved. This CDR3 spans 15 amino acids. The germline CDR1 and CDR2 sequences are MNHEY and SVGAGI. The V end lost 0 bases, the J end lost 1 base, and 9 bases lay between the germline ends. CDR3 sequence (DNA): TGTGCCAGCAGTTACTCGAGAAGGGAGAACACTGAAGCTTTCTTT. As protein: CASSYSRRENTEAFF.

The chain combines TRBV19 with TRBJ1-1; D remains ambiguous. Germline-derived CDR1 and CDR2 are LNHDA and SQIVND (reference sequence). V lost 1 base and J 4 bases, leaving 10 bases between the germline ends. The CDR3 contains 14 residues. CDR3 bases: TGTGCCAGTAGTATAGTCCCGGGAGGCACTGAAGCTTTCTTT. Amino acids: CASSIVPGGTEAFF. Full variable domain (rest looked up from reference TRBV19 and TRBJ1-1): DGGITQSPKYLFRKEGQNVTLSCEQNLNHDAMYWYRQDPGQGLRLIYYSQIVNDFQKGDIAEGYSVSREKKESFPLTVTSAQKNPTAFYLCASSIVPGGTEAFFGQGTRLTVV.

The chain employs TRBV4-2 and TRBJ2-7; D is perhaps TRBD1 or TRBD2 (6 bases each). The CDR3 contains 17 residues. The germline gives CDR1 LGHNA, CDR2 YNFKEQ. The V end was cut by 1 base, the J end by 0 bases, with 16 bases between. The chain's CDR3 is CASSQGRGGTSSYEQYF. Here the CDR3 DNA reads TGTGCCAGCAGCCAAGGACGAGGGGGGACGTCCTCCTACGAGCAGTACTTC.

V usage is TRBV16 and J usage is TRBJ1-5, with D possibly matching TRBD1 (5 bases). The CDR3 is 15 amino acids. Germline CDR1 is KGHSY and CDR2 is FQNENV. V lost 0 bases and J 1 base, leaving 7 bases between the germline ends. The CDR3 sequence: CASSQSRGSNQPQHF. The DNA for the CDR3 is TGTGCCAGCAGCCAATCACGGGGGAGCAATCAGCCCCAGCATTTT.

V is TRBV7-3 and J is TRBJ2-6; no firm D call. V lost 2 bases, J lost 0 bases, and 5 bases lay in between. CDR3 size: 15 residues. The germline V gene encodes CDR1 SGHTA and CDR2 FQGTGA. The CDR3 sequence: CASSLARSGANVLTF. The CDR3 bases are TGTGCCAGCAGCTTAGCGCGCTCTGGGGCCAACGTCCTGACTTTC.

This chain uses TRBV2 with TRBJ1-5; D possibly corresponds to TRBD1 (5 bases). Germline V gene data show CDR1 as SNHLY and CDR2 as FYNNEI. The CDR3 has 14 residues. The V end lost 4 bases, the J end lost 0 bases, and 7 bases lay between the germline ends. CDR3: CASSGQTSNQPQHF. CDR3 in DNA: TGTGCCAGCAGTGGACAGACTAGCAATCAGCCCCAGCATTTT.

The V call is TRBV5-1, the J call TRBJ2-5; TRBD1 might be the D (6 bases). Between the trimmed V and J ends, which lost 4 bases and 5 bases, there was a span of 18 bases. Per germline, CDR1 SGHRS and CDR2 YFSETQ. The CDR3 extends over 15 amino acids. DNA for the CDR3: TGCGCCAGCAGCCCGCAACAGGGTCGTTGGGAGACCCAGTACTTC. Translation gives CASSPQQGRWETQYF.

The gene calls are TRBV7-2 and TRBJ1-1; D perhaps matches TRBD1 (5 bases). This CDR3 is 13 amino acids long. Germline CDR1 is SGHTA and CDR2 is FQGNSA. The V and J ends lost 0 bases and 5 bases respectively, with 7 bases between them. In DNA, the CDR3 is TGTGCCAGCAGCTTAGCGAGGGGTACTGAAGCTTTCTTT. The encoded protein is CASSLARGTEAFF.

The chain recombines TRBV14 with TRBJ2-6; D is possibly TRBD1 or TRBD2 (5 bases each). Deletions cut 4 bases from V and 0 bases from J, with 13 bases between. This CDR3 contains 17 residues. CDR1 is SGHDN, CDR2 FVKESK, per germline. CDR3 nucleotide sequence: TGTGCCAGCAGCCCCCGTCGGGGCCCCTCTGGGGCCAACGTCCTGACTTTC. It yields the protein CASSPRRGPSGANVLTF.

A few counts support this clone. V usage is TRBV6-2 or TRBV6-3 and J usage is TRBJ1-5, with D uncertain. V was pared by 5 bases and J by 2 bases, with 16 bases between. Germline V lookup: CDR1 MNHEY, CDR2 SVGEGT. The CDR3 loop spans 16 amino acids. The CDR3: CASSHNPRSGNQPQHF. DNA of the CDR3: TGTGCCAGCAGTCACAATCCCAGGAGCGGCAATCAGCCCCAGCATTTT.

V and J are TRBV9 and TRBJ2-1, with no clear D. V dropped 4 bases and J dropped 4 bases, with 6 bases sitting between them. In germline, CDR1 is SGDLS, CDR2 YYNGEE. This CDR3 is 12 amino acids long. This chain's CDR3 is CASSPGYNEQFF. DNA of the CDR3: TGTGCCAGCAGCCCCGGGTACAATGAGCAGTTCTTC.

The J gene is TRBJ1-2, the V gene TRBV6-5; no clear D gene. Germline V gene sequence: CDR1 MNHEY, CDR2 SVGAGI. Trimming took off 4 bases at V and 5 bases at J, with 11 bases between the two ends. The CDR3 totals 13 residues. The DNA for the CDR3 is TGTGCCAGCAGTTCAGGACCTGGGTATGGCTACACCTTC. Its protein is CASSSGPGYGYTF.

The DNA of the CDR3 is TGTGCCAGCAGTTTCTCCAAGAACACTGAAGCTTTCTTT. Protein product: CASSFSKNTEAFF. The chain has TRBV27 and TRBJ1-1; D remains ambiguous. CDR1 MNHEY and CDR2 SMNVEV come from the germline V gene (reference sequence). Deletions cut 3 bases from V and 1 base from J, with 6 bases between. There are 13 residues in the CDR3.